This is a list of T cell receptor beta chains from one sample in a study of shared clonotypes between healthy human individuals. Only in-frame clones appear in the TCRdb table, and some are missing; sequencing was by immunoSEQ multiplex PCR. The sample lists 330,000 or so clones, over 70% occurring once. The material sequenced was memory CD4+ T cells sorted from blood. All receptors come from a man aged 30-40 years in good health. Each CDR3 is given without its conserved first and last residue.

v_gene: TRBV7-2; j_gene: TRBJ2-3; CDR3aa: ASSPVRDRLTDTQY
v_gene: TRBV5-1; j_gene: TRBJ2-1; CDR3aa: ASSLDSGLGSSEQF
v_gene: TRBV18; j_gene: TRBJ1-1; CDR3aa: ASSPRVRNLNTEAF
v_gene: TRBV5-5; j_gene: TRBJ2-3; CDR3aa: ASSPWEATDTQY
v_gene: TRBV4-2; j_gene: TRBJ1-1; CDR3aa: ASSQGDKTAAF
v_gene: TRBV15; j_gene: TRBJ2-5; CDR3aa: ATSGYRGQETQY
v_gene: TRBV6-5; j_gene: TRBJ2-5; CDR3aa: ASRDSYRKQETQY
v_gene: TRBV5-1; j_gene: TRBJ1-5; CDR3aa: ASSLTGEGGPQH
v_gene: TRBV28; j_gene: TRBJ2-1; CDR3aa: ASTRGGSYNEQF
v_gene: TRBV14; j_gene: TRBJ2-7; CDR3aa: ASSQGGFSYEQY
v_gene: TRBV6-5; j_gene: TRBJ2-1; CDR3aa: ASSRGNEQF
v_gene: TRBV11-1; j_gene: TRBJ2-1; CDR3aa: ASSLRTINEQF
v_gene: TRBV10-2; j_gene: TRBJ1-2; CDR3aa: ASGSGSNYGYT
v_gene: TRBV6-1; j_gene: TRBJ2-7; CDR3aa: ASSEASGTGDHEQY
v_gene: TRBV27; j_gene: TRBJ2-5; CDR3aa: ASSSRTGQETQY
v_gene: TRBV2; j_gene: TRBJ2-3; CDR3aa: ASGEDTQY